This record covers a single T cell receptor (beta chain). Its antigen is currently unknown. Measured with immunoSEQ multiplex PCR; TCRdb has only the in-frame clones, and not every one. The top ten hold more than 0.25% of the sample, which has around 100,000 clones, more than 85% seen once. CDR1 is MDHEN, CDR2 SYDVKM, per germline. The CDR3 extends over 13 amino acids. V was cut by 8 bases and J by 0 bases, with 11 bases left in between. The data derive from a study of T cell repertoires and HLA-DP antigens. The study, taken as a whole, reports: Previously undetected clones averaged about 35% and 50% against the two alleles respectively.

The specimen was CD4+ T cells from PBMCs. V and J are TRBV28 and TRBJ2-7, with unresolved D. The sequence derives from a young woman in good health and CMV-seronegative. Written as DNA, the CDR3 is TGTGCCAGCCTCCCAAGGCCCTCCTACGAGCAGTACTTC. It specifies CASLPRPSYEQYF.